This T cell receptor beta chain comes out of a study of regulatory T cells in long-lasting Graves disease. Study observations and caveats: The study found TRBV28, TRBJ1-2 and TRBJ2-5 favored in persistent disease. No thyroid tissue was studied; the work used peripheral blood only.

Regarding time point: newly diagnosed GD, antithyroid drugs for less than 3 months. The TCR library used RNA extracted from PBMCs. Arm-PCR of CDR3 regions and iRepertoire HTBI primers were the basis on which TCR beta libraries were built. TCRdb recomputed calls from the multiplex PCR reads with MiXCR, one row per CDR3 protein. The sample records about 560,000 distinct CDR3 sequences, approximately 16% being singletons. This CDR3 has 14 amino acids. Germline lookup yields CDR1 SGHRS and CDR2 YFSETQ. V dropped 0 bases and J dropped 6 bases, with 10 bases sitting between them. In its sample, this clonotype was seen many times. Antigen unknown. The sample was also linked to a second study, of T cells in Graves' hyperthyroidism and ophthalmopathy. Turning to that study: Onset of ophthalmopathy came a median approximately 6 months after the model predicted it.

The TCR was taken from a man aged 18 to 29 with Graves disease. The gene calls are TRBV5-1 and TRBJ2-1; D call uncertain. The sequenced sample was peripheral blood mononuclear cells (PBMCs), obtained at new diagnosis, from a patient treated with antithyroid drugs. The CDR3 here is CASSLEAVPNEQFF. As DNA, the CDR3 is TGCGCCAGCAGCTTGGAGGCCGTTCCCAATGAGCAGTTCTTC.